This T cell receptor beta chain was captured in a study of a mutant IDH1 vaccine in newly diagnosed glioma. Background on the study: Patients got their first vaccination 4-6 weeks after radiotherapy alone, or with temozolomide cycles.

As to this clone: Its target is unknown.

The assay was immunoSEQ multiplex PCR, and TCRdb's table has in-frame clones only and misses some. The table shows tens of thousands of clones, with around 80% occurring only once. Time point in this sample: week 23, last vaccination. What each vaccine dose contained was 300 ug of mutant IDH1 20-mer peptide, accompanied by topical imiquimod. Germline lookup yields CDR1 LNHNV and CDR2 YYDKDF (reference sequence). The germline V and J ends were trimmed by 4 bases and 2 bases, with 12 bases remaining between them. The CDR3 is made up of 16 amino acids. The TCR was taken from a woman between 40 and 55 years old with glioma. Some clones in this sample may be carry-over from other donors' samples. The chain employs TRBV15 and TRBJ2-6, with a possible D match to TRBD1 (6 bases). The source material was PBMCs, sampled from a glioma patient whose treatment included an IDH1 peptide vaccine. CDR3 sequence: CATSTLTGTGANVLTF. The CDR3 DNA sequence: TGTGCCACCAGCACCCTTACAGGGACTGGGGCCAACGTCCTGACTTTC.